This TCR beta chain emerged from a study of Tregs in tolerant kidney transplant recipients. TCRdb keeps only in-frame clones here, not all; method: immunoSEQ multiplex PCR. The table has around 85,000 clones, less than 95% seen once. CDR1 is LNHNV and CDR2 is YYDKDF in the germline V gene (reference sequence). The CDR3 totals 14 residues. The trim removed 1 base at V and 4 bases at J, leaving 0 bases unmatched. The sample in question was Tregs from blood, obtained before the transplant. This rearrangement joins TRBV15 to TRBJ1-5, with 8 bases aligning to TRBD1. The sequence was obtained from a human donor who received a combined kidney and bone marrow transplant. CDR3 amino acids: CATSRGQGNQPQHF. In nucleotides, the CDR3 is TGTGCCACCAGCAGAGGACAGGGGAATCAGCCCCAGCATTTT. Complete variable domain (other parts from reference TRBV15 and TRBJ1-5): DAMVIQNPRYQVTQFGKPVTLSCSQTLNHNVMYWYQQKSSQAPKLLFHYYDKDFNNEADTPDNFQSRRPNTSFCFLDIRSPGLGDTAMYLCATSRGQGNQPQHFGDGTRLSIL.